The clone carrying this T cell receptor beta chain was detected a few times. Other DNA sequences in this sample translate to the same CDR3. This table comes from immunoSEQ multiplex PCR, and its TCRdb copy is limited to in-frame clones, with some not included. There are under 300,000 clones in the sample; roughly 80% occur only once, and around 9.9% lies in the top ten. There are 15 residues in the CDR3. The V gene's germline CDR1 is LGHDT and CDR2 YNNKEL (reference sequence). V lost 3 bases, J lost 3 bases, and 9 bases lay in between. This record comes from a study of blood T cell repertoires in COVID-19.

The sample was peripheral blood. The chain links TRBV3-1 (or the pseudogene TRBV3-2) to TRBJ1-6; D gene ambiguous. The origin of this receptor is an elderly woman with acute or convalescent COVID-19. CDR3 loop: CASSHREIYNSPLHF. The CDR3 region has the DNA TGTGCCAGCAGCCATCGGGAGATCTATAATTCACCCCTCCACTTT.